One sample yielded the 29 T cell receptor beta chains listed below, sequenced in a study of T-cell memory formation after mild COVID-19 (dated by TCRdb to the early 2020s). Library construction relied on 5' RACE. These reads were obtained on an Illumina NovaSeq 6000. TCRdb passed the public sequencing reads through fastp at Q25 and MiXCR, retaining productive beta sequences. One record per CDR3 amino acid sequence lists the most common genes and DNA. In all, the sample holds roughly 12,000 distinct CDR3 sequences, and 13% to 15% of those were seen once. The ten largest clones represent around 58% of the sample. The sample consisted of PBMCs or a T cell subset sorted from them (not recorded which). The receptors here all came from a man aged 18 to 35 who had mild COVID-19 (a few samples of this study predate the infection). The sample titles of this study are shuffled in the database, so cell type and time point are left out; the donor was told from shared clones.

This chain connects TRBV6-4 to TRBJ2-1; perhaps D is TRBD1 or TRBD2 (5 bases each). Germline-derived CDR1 and CDR2 are MRHNA and SNTAGT. The V and J ends lost 2 bases and 10 bases respectively, with 12 bases between them. This CDR3 spans 13 amino acids. CDR3 in amino acids: CASSDGSGTEQFF. The CDR3 nucleotides are TGTGCCAGCAGTGACGGAAGTGGGACCGAGCAGTTCTTC.

V and J are TRBV15 and TRBJ1-1, with D tentatively TRBD1 (5 bases). Germline V gene sequence: CDR1 LNHNV, CDR2 YYDKDF (reference sequence). Between the trimmed V and J ends, which lost 1 base and 13 bases, there was a span of 22 bases. CDR3 length equals 15 residues. The CDR3 region has the DNA TGTGCCACCAGCAGAGCAGAGAGGCAGGCCCCGGGGGATTTCTTT. Protein: CATSRAERQAPGDFF.

This clonotype occurred many times. The chain couples TRBV20-1 to TRBJ1-6, with D perhaps TRBD1 (5 bases). The length of the CDR3 is 16 residues. Trimming took off 1 base at V and 6 bases at J, with 16 bases between the two ends. Germline values: CDR1 DFQATT, CDR2 SNEGSKA (reference sequence). This chain's CDR3 is CSARAPRRGANSPLHF. The CDR3 DNA reads TGCAGTGCTAGAGCCCCTCGTAGGGGAGCTAATTCACCCCTCCACTTT.

This chain connects TRBV9 to TRBJ2-7; D is unresolved. Germline CDR1 reads SGDLS; CDR2 reads YYNGEE. V was cut by 0 bases and J by 4 bases, with 11 bases left in between. This CDR3 contains 14 residues. The CDR3 region has the DNA TGTGCCAGCAGCGTAGGGCAGGTAGCTTACGAGCAGTACTTC. Protein: CASSVGQVAYEQYF.

V and J are TRBV5-6 and TRBJ2-5; TRBD2 agrees at 14 bases. The CDR3 extends over 16 amino acids. Germline V gene lookup returns CDR1 SGHDT and CDR2 YYEEEE. Germline trimming cut 4 bases from V and 5 bases from J; bases unmatched to any gene: 7. CDR3 protein: CASSTRLAGGRETQYF. The CDR3 coding sequence is TGTGCCAGCAGCACCCGACTAGCGGGGGGGCGGGAGACCCAGTACTTC.

This clonotype has ten or more counts. The chain joins TRBV25-1 to TRBJ2-2, with D perhaps given as TRBD1 or TRBD2 (6 bases each). This CDR3 contains 15 residues. Germline V gene sequence: CDR1 MGHDK, CDR2 SYGVNS. V lost 2 bases, J lost 6 bases, and 13 bases lay in between. The CDR3 sequence is CASSEGGDTSGELFF. In DNA, the CDR3 is TGTGCCAGCAGTGAAGGCGGGGACACCTCCGGGGAGCTGTTTTTT.

This clonotype showed up many times. This chain's CDR3 is CASSQDPADKLYSNQPQHF. The DNA for the CDR3 is TGCGCCAGCAGCCAAGATCCGGCAGATAAACTTTATAGCAATCAGCCCCAGCATTTT. V and J are TRBV4-3 and TRBJ1-5; D is ambiguous. CDR1 and CDR2 from the germline V gene are LGHNA and YSLEER. CDR3 length equals 19 residues. V lost 0 bases, J lost 0 bases, and 18 bases lay in between.

The V gene is TRBV6-5, the J gene TRBJ1-4; 8 nucleotides agree with TRBD1. The germline V gene encodes CDR1 MNHEY and CDR2 SVGAGI. The ends lost 6 bases at V and 7 bases at J; junction bases unmatched: 7. CDR3 size: 14 residues. The CDR3 here is CASRSGQGREKLFF. The DNA of the CDR3 is TGTGCCAGCAGGTCTGGACAGGGCCGTGAAAAACTGTTTTTT.

This clonotype was seen a few times. The chain combines TRBV19 with TRBJ2-4; a possible D gene is TRBD2 (5 bases). The CDR3 consists of 10 residues. V was clipped by 11 bases and J by 6 bases, with 8 bases between them. Germline lookup yields CDR1 LNHDA and CDR2 SQIVND (reference sequence). In nucleotides, the CDR3 is TGTGCCTCTGGAGGAAACATTCAGTACTTC. Encoded protein: CASGGNIQYF. Together with reference TRBV19 and TRBJ2-4, the CDR3 gives the full variable domain: DGGITQSPKYLFRKEGQNVTLSCEQNLNHDAMYWYRQDPGQGLRLIYYSQIVNDFQKGDIAEGYSVSREKKESFPLTVTSAQKNPTAFYLCASGGNIQYFGAGTRLSVL.

This clonotype was seen at least ten times. V gene TRBV25-1 combines with J gene TRBJ2-4; D is ambiguous. This CDR3 is built from 11 residues. Germline V gives CDR1 MGHDK, CDR2 SYGVNS. Trimming removed 6 bases from V and 16 bases from J, with 16 bases in between. The CDR3 protein is CASRRAAKVYF. In DNA form, the CDR3 reads TGTGCCAGCAGAAGGGCCGCAAAAGTCTACTTC. The entire variable domain, with the rest obtained from reference TRBV25-1 and TRBJ2-4, is as follows: EADIYQTPRYLVIGTGKKITLECSQTMGHDKMYWYQQDPGMELHLIHYSYGVNSTEKGDLSSESTVSRIRTEHFPLTLESARPSHTSQYLCASRRAAKVYFGAGTRLSVL.

A few counts support this clonotype. The chain carries TRBV18 and TRBJ2-7, with D perhaps matching TRBD1 (5 bases). Trimming took off 1 base at V and 6 bases at J, with 13 bases between the two ends. CDR3 length: 14 amino acids. Germline V lookup: CDR1 KGHSH, CDR2 LQKENI. The DNA of the CDR3 is TGTGCCAGCTCACCACGGACCAGGGTGTTCGAGCAGTACTTC. Its translation: CASSPRTRVFEQYF.

This clonotype was seen many times. V usage is TRBV13 and J usage is TRBJ2-1; no clear D. Germline loops: CDR1 PRHDT, CDR2 FYEKMQ (reference sequence). Deletions cut 2 bases from V and 6 bases from J, with 14 bases between. The CDR3 totals 15 residues. The DNA of the CDR3 is TGTGCCAGCAGCTTATTAGGGTCCCGTCGCAATGAGCAGTTCTTC. This sequence encodes CASSLLGSRRNEQFF.

This clonotype was counted ten times or more. The V call is TRBV7-9, the J call TRBJ2-1, with 10 bases lining up with TRBD1. CDR1 is SEHNR, CDR2 FQNEAQ, per germline (reference sequence). J gave up 5 bases and V 5 bases, and 3 bases lay outside the gene matches. This CDR3 comprises 14 residues. The CDR3 spells CASSRDRGDNEQFF. The CDR3, as DNA: TGTGCCAGCAGCCGGGACAGGGGTGACAATGAGCAGTTCTTC.

The rearrangement links TRBV12-3 or TRBV12-4 to TRBJ1-3; no firm D call. V was cut by 3 bases and J by 0 bases, with 9 bases left in between. The CDR3 covers 15 residues. Here the CDR3 reads CASSFSSNSGNTIYF. The CDR3 DNA reads as TGTGCCAGCAGTTTTAGCTCAAACTCTGGAAACACCATATATTTT.

This clonotype was detected ten times or more. The chain is built from TRBV4-1 and TRBJ1-1, with 8 nucleotides matching TRBD1. The CDR3 loop spans 15 amino acids. CDR1 and CDR2 from the germline V gene are MGHRA and YSYEKL. The trim removed 4 bases at V and 0 bases at J, leaving 4 bases unmatched. The CDR3: CASSRLGQVNTEAFF. For the CDR3, the DNA is TGCGCCAGCAGCCGCCTGGGACAGGTGAACACTGAAGCTTTCTTT.

There are many counts of this clonotype. J is TRBJ1-1 and V is TRBV12-3 or TRBV12-4; no definite D call. The ends were cut back, 6 bases at V and 0 bases at J, with 5 bases in the middle. The CDR3 is 12 residues long. The CDR3 DNA sequence: TGTGCCAGCAGCCCGTTGAACACTGAAGCTTTCTTT. Translation gives CASSPLNTEAFF.

This clonotype was found a few times. V gene TRBV20-1 combines with J gene TRBJ1-2; 7 bases fit TRBD1. J gave up 0 bases and V 7 bases, and 11 bases lay outside the gene matches. The CDR3 is 15 residues long. In germline, CDR1 is DFQATT, CDR2 SNEGSKA (reference sequence). The CDR3 DNA reads as TGCAGTGGACCGGGACAGTACTTCTCTAACTATGGCTACACCTTC. Amino acids: CSGPGQYFSNYGYTF.

The gene calls are TRBV27 and TRBJ1-1; D unclear. Trimming cost V 5 bases and J 6 bases, with 19 bases left between them. Germline V gene sequence: CDR1 MNHEY, CDR2 SMNVEV (reference sequence). This CDR3 has 15 amino acids. The CDR3 is CASSPFSILRSEAFF. CDR3 DNA sequence: TGTGCCAGCAGTCCCTTTAGTATACTCCGGTCTGAAGCTTTCTTT.

Many counts were recorded for this clonotype. The genes are TRBV12-3 or TRBV12-4 and TRBJ1-2; D is unresolved. The ends were cut back, 3 bases at V and 0 bases at J, with 5 bases in the middle. The CDR3 length is 13 residues. CDR3 protein: CASSFTSNYGYTF. CDR3 DNA sequence: TGTGCCAGCAGTTTTACCTCTAACTATGGCTACACCTTC.

The chain links TRBV19 to TRBJ1-2, with D possibly being TRBD1 (6 bases). Trimming took off 9 bases at V and 8 bases at J, with 16 bases between the two ends. Germline V CDR1 and CDR2: LNHDA, SQIVND (reference sequence). The CDR3 covers 12 residues. The CDR3 loop is CASRTAATGYTF. The CDR3 DNA reads as TGTGCCAGCAGGACAGCCGCTACAGGCTACACCTTC.

This clonotype was counted at least ten times. This rearrangement joins TRBV6-5 to TRBJ2-4, with a possible D match to TRBD2 (6 bases). Trimming removed 0 bases at V and 0 bases at J, with 12 bases between. Germline loops: CDR1 MNHEY, CDR2 SVGAGI. The CDR3 contains 17 residues. CDR3 protein: CASSYSWAGRAKNIQYF. The DNA of the CDR3 is TGTGCCAGCAGTTACTCCTGGGCGGGACGAGCCAAAAACATTCAGTACTTC.

This clonotype was found many times. J is TRBJ2-7 and V is TRBV5-6; D is unclear. Germline CDR1 and CDR2: SGHDT and YYEEEE. Trimming shortened V by 0 bases and J by 2 bases, and 9 bases separated the two germline ends. This CDR3 spans 14 amino acids. Here the CDR3 reads CASSLVLGTYEQYF. The CDR3 DNA follows: TGTGCCAGCAGCTTGGTTCTGGGAACCTACGAGCAGTACTTC.

This clonotype was seen many times. This chain joins TRBV7-9 and TRBJ2-3, with 8 bases fitting TRBD2. This CDR3 has 16 residues. Germline V gene lookup returns CDR1 SEHNR and CDR2 FQNEAQ (reference sequence). The V gene end was trimmed by 1 base and the J gene end by 2 bases; junction bases not matched to a gene: 5. The CDR3 reads CASSLGVAGLTDTQYF. DNA of the CDR3: TGTGCCAGCAGCTTAGGCGTAGCGGGACTCACAGATACGCAGTATTTT.

The V call is TRBV10-3, the J call TRBJ2-7; weak D call: TRBD2 (6 bases). In germline, CDR1 is ENHRY, CDR2 SYGVKD. Trimming shortened V by 10 bases and J by 3 bases, and 10 bases separated the two germline ends. The CDR3 length is 11 residues. CDR3 loop: CATRDFYEQYV. Written as DNA, the CDR3 is TGTGCCACGAGGGACTTCTACGAGCAGTACGTC.

This clonotype has a count of ten or more. J is TRBJ2-5 and V is TRBV15, with 7 bases that match TRBD1. With V trimmed by 0 bases and J by 0 bases, 7 bases remained unmatched. Per the germline V gene, CDR1 is LNHNV and CDR2 is YYDKDF (reference sequence). There are 17 residues in the CDR3. The CDR3 is CATSREPGQMYQETQYF. CDR3 DNA sequence: TGTGCCACCAGCAGAGAACCGGGACAGATGTACCAAGAGACCCAGTACTTC.

In this sample, this clonotype turned up many times. The chain couples TRBV29-1 to TRBJ2-7, with 9 bases matching TRBD2. CDR3 length: 16 amino acids. Losses at the gene ends were 2 bases for V and 2 bases for J; bases not matched to a gene: 10. CDR1 and CDR2 (germline): SQVTM, ANQGSEA. The CDR3: CSVEKSTSGTTYEQYF. In nucleotides, the CDR3 is TGCAGCGTTGAAAAATCGACTAGCGGAACTACCTACGAGCAGTACTTC.

This clonotype was seen ten or more times. The chain recombines TRBV25-1 with TRBJ1-6; unclear D gene. Trimming shortened V by 4 bases and J by 1 base, and 11 bases separated the two germline ends. Germline lookup yields CDR1 MGHDK and CDR2 SYGVNS. This CDR3 is 16 amino acids long. This CDR3 is CASSGAGMSYNSPLHF. The CDR3 DNA follows: TGTGCCAGCAGTGGTGCGGGAATGTCCTATAATTCACCCCTCCACTTT.

This clonotype was recorded at least ten times. This rearrangement joins TRBV5-1 to TRBJ2-2; D gene uncertain. The CDR3 sequence is 13 residues long. Trimming shortened V by 5 bases and J by 2 bases, and 7 bases separated the two germline ends. Germline V gene lookup returns CDR1 SGHRS and CDR2 YFSETQ. The CDR3 reads CASSWTNTGELFF. CDR3 sequence (DNA): TGCGCCAGCAGTTGGACCAACACCGGGGAGCTGTTTTTT.

In its sample, this clonotype was seen many times. The chain has TRBV27 and TRBJ1-2; no reliable D call. Germline V gene data show CDR1 as MNHEY and CDR2 as SMNVEV (reference sequence). Trimming cost V 3 bases and J 4 bases, with 9 bases left between them. The CDR3 covers 13 residues. DNA of the CDR3: TGTGCCAGCAGTTTCGGACTAGCCTATGGCTACACCTTC. Amino acid sequence: CASSFGLAYGYTF.